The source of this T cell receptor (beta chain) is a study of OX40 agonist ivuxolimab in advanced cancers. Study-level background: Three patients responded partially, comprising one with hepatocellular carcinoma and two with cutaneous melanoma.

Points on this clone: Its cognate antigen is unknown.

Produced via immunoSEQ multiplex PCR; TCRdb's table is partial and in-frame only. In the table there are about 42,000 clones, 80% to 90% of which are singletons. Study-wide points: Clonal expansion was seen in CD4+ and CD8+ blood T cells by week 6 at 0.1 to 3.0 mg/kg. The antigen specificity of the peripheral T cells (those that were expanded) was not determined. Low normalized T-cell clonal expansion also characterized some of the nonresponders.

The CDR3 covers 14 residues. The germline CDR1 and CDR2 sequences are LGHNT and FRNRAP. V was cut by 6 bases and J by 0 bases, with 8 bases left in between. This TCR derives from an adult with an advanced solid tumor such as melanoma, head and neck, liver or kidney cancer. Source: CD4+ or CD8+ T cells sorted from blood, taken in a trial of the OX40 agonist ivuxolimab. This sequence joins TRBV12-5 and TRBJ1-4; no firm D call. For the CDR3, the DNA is TGTGCTAGTGGAATAGATGCAACTAATGAAAAACTGTTTTTT. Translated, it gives CASGIDATNEKLFF.